The TCR beta chain described here comes from a study of blood T cell repertoires in COVID-19. Study information: PBMCs, B-cell-depleted T cells, or T cells were the source of the cDNA or gDNA that made up the material.

CDR1 MNHEY and CDR2 SMNVEV come from the germline V gene (reference sequence). This CDR3 has 14 residues. The V gene lost 1 base and the J gene lost 6 bases, with 12 bases spanning the gap. In the source study's methods: How many nucleated cells were present was estimated from reference gene primer amplification. Only in-frame clones appear in the TCRdb table, and some are missing; sequencing was by immunoSEQ multiplex PCR. That table gives V, J and clone size, and the DNA gave D and trimming. The table records under 400,000 clones, 90% of them present only once. The sequencing input was peripheral blood. The chain employs TRBV27 and TRBJ1-1; D may be TRBD1 (5 bases). This receptor was identified in a man younger than 35 with active or convalescent COVID-19. CDR3 region: CASSLWGGEAEAFF. CDR3 nucleotide sequence: TGTGCCAGCAGTTTATGGGGAGGGGAGGCTGAAGCTTTCTTT.